The T cell receptor (beta chain) described here comes from a study of CD8 T cells in Susac syndrome. Regarding the study as a whole: Total CD8+ and CD8+ TEMRA repertoires contained fewer than 20 and five Susac-specific public clones, respectively.

After extraction with the RNeasy kit, roughly 0.45 to 1 ug of the RNA was reverse transcribed using random hexamers. TCRdb used MiXCR to reprocess the immunoSEQ multiplex PCR reads, holding one entry per CDR3 protein. This table has some 130,000 distinct CDR3 sequences, 95% appearing once. For this clonotype: Its target is not known.

Germline CDR1 reads SGDLS; CDR2 reads YYNGEE. This CDR3 is built from 15 residues. The V end was cut by 0 bases, the J end by 0 bases, with 8 bases between. The chain couples TRBV9 to TRBJ2-3; tentatively, D is TRBD1 (5 bases). Specimen: CD8+ T cells from PBMCs. The TCR originated in a human donor with Susac syndrome. CDR3 protein: CASSVEDKSTDTQYF. CDR3 nucleotide sequence: TGTGCCAGCAGCGTAGAGGACAAGAGCACAGATACGCAGTATTTT.